This passage covers 12 T cell receptor beta chains from one sample sequenced in a study of Graves' ophthalmopathy and Graves' hyperthyroidism. Amplifying from RNA transcripts, the study obtained TCR beta CDR3 regions. HTBI-primed RT-PCR formed the first round, and a multiplex PCR formed the second. In TCRdb, the multiplex PCR reads were re-called with MiXCR into one record per CDR3 protein. The sample consists of 650,000 to 900,000 distinct CDR3 sequences, roughly 41% of them appearing once. Source material: peripheral blood. All receptors come from an adult man with Graves' ophthalmopathy.

V and J are TRBV29-1 and TRBJ2-7; D gene unclear. The V gene lost 5 bases and the J gene lost 0 bases, with 17 bases spanning the gap. This CDR3 spans 15 amino acids. The germline V gene encodes CDR1 SQVTM and CDR2 ANQGSEA. The CDR3 bases are TGCAGCGTTATCGGCGGCAGAACAAGCTCCTACGAGCAGTACTTC. It yields the protein CSVIGGRTSSYEQYF.

The V and J genes are TRBV20-1 and TRBJ2-7; 7 positions agree with TRBD1. Germline CDR1 reads DFQATT; CDR2 reads SNEGSKA (reference sequence). The CDR3 consists of 14 residues. Trimming at V came to 1 base and at J to 0 bases, leaving 3 bases not matched to a gene. This CDR3 is CSARGGTDSYEQYF. The CDR3 DNA reads as TGCAGTGCTAGAGGTGGGACAGACTCCTACGAGCAGTACTTC.

The V gene is TRBV11-3, the J gene TRBJ2-7; weak D call: TRBD1 (5 bases). V lost 1 base to trimming and J lost 5 bases, with 12 bases between them. From germline, CDR1 is SGHNT and CDR2 YENEEA. The CDR3 spans 14 residues. The CDR3 region has the DNA TGTGCCAGCAGCTTAGGGGGCAGGTCCGACGAGCAGTACTTC. Residues: CASSLGGRSDEQYF.

The chain employs TRBV19 and TRBJ1-5, with 8 positions matching TRBD1. The CDR3 runs 16 residues. The ends lost 5 bases at V and 5 bases at J; junction bases unmatched: 11. The germline V gene has CDR1 LNHDA and CDR2 SQIVND (reference sequence). CDR3: CASSLDPDRVYQPQHF. The CDR3 DNA reads as TGTGCCAGTAGTTTGGATCCGGACAGGGTCTATCAGCCCCAGCATTTT.

This clonotype was seen repeatedly, ten times or more. This chain connects TRBV5-6 to TRBJ2-5; D is possibly TRBD2 (5 bases). Germline assignment: CDR1 SGHDT and CDR2 YYEEEE. The CDR3 spans 15 residues. V lost 1 base and J lost 7, with 17 bases in between. The CDR3 loop is CASSLILSRGGTQYF. In DNA, the CDR3 is TGTGCCAGCAGCTTGATCTTGTCAAGAGGAGGGACCCAGTACTTC. The full variable domain, with the rest looked up from reference TRBV5-6 and TRBJ2-5, is DAGVTQSPTHLIKTRGQQVTLRCSPKSGHDTVSWYQQALGQGPQFIFQYYEEEERQRGNFPDRFSGHQFPNYSSELNVNALLLGDSALYLCASSLILSRGGTQYFGPGTRLLVL.

This clonotype appeared a few times. The V gene is TRBV20-1, the J gene TRBJ1-4; TRBD1 is a possible D gene (6 bases). There are 14 residues in the CDR3. Germline V gene lookup returns CDR1 DFQATT and CDR2 SNEGSKA (reference sequence). The ends were cut back, 5 bases at V and 3 bases at J, with 13 bases in the middle. The CDR3 region is CSAGPQGPNEKLFF. DNA for the CDR3: TGCAGTGCTGGACCACAGGGCCCTAATGAAAAACTGTTTTTT.

This clonotype was seen many times. The V and J genes are TRBV7-9 and TRBJ1-5, with 7 bases that match TRBD1. The germline V gene has CDR1 SEHNR and CDR2 FQNEAQ (reference sequence). The CDR3 sequence is 20 residues long. Germline trimming cut 4 bases from V and 4 bases from J; bases unmatched to any gene: 22. Here the CDR3 reads CASSSISTVGGEYGNQPQHF. The DNA of the CDR3 is TGTGCCAGCAGCTCGATAAGCACGGTAGGGGGCGAATACGGTAATCAGCCCCAGCATTTT.

This clonotype has just one count. This may be a read error: a much more frequent sequence differs by one nucleotide. V gene TRBV10-3 combines with J gene TRBJ1-5; D ambiguous. Trimming took off 6 bases at V and 5 bases at J, with 14 bases between the two ends. From germline, CDR1 is ENHRY and CDR2 SYGVKD. This CDR3 has 14 residues. Here the CDR3 reads CAISGTSSDQPQHF. The CDR3 DNA follows: TGTGCCATCAGCGGAACCTCATCGGATCAGCCCCAGCATTTT.

The rearrangement links TRBV5-5 to TRBJ2-7, with 7 bases aligning to TRBD1. Trimming cost V 4 bases and J 6 bases; bases outside gene matches: 7. Germline lookup yields CDR1 SGHKS and CDR2 YYEKEE (reference sequence). The CDR3 contains 13 residues. Written as DNA, the CDR3 is TGTGCCAGCAGCCCCGCAGGGGGAAGCGAGCAGTACTTC. Amino acid sequence: CASSPAGGSEQYF. Based on the CDR3 plus reference TRBV5-5 and TRBJ2-7, the full variable domain is DAGVTQSPTHLIKTRGQQVTLRCSPISGHKSVSWYQQVLGQGPQFIFQYYEKEERGRGNFPDRFSARQFPNYSSELNVNALLLGDSALYLCASSPAGGSEQYFGPGTRLTVT.

This clonotype has at least ten counts. The chain is built from TRBV29-1 and TRBJ2-7; no reliable D call. CDR3 length: 14 amino acids. Trimming took 4 bases from V and 0 from J, leaving 13 bases between them. The germline V gene has CDR1 SQVTM and CDR2 ANQGSEA. In nucleotides, the CDR3 is TGCAGCGTTGGTCGCGGACGGAGCTCCTACGAGCAGTACTTC. Protein sequence: CSVGRGRSSYEQYF.

The chain recombines TRBV28 with TRBJ1-4; weak D call: TRBD1 (6 bases). V was clipped by 6 bases and J by 7 bases, with 18 bases between them. Germline assignment: CDR1 MDHEN and CDR2 SYDVKM. The CDR3 covers 15 residues. The CDR3 loop reads CASRSLQGHGEKLFF. The CDR3 bases are TGTGCCAGCAGAAGTCTACAGGGACATGGTGAAAAACTGTTTTTT.

At least ten counts were recorded for this clonotype. The chain recombines TRBV24-1 with TRBJ1-2; D remains unclear. The germline gives CDR1 KGHDR, CDR2 SFDVKD. This CDR3 is 14 amino acids long. Trimming stripped 3 bases from V and 4 bases from J, with 11 bases between. In nucleotides, the CDR3 is TGTGCCACCAGTGATGTTACAGCTACCTATGGCTACACCTTC. Protein sequence: CATSDVTATYGYTF.